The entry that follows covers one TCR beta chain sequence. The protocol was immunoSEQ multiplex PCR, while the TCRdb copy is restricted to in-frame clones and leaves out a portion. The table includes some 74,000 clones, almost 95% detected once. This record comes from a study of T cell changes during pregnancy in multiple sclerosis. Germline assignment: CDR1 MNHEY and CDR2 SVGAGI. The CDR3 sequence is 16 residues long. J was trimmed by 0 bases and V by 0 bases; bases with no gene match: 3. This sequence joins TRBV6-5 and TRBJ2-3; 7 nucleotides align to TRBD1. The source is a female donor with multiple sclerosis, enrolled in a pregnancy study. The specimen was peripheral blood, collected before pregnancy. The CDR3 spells CASSYSQGVSTDTQYF. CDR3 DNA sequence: TGTGCCAGCAGTTACTCGCAGGGGGTGAGCACAGATACGCAGTATTTT.